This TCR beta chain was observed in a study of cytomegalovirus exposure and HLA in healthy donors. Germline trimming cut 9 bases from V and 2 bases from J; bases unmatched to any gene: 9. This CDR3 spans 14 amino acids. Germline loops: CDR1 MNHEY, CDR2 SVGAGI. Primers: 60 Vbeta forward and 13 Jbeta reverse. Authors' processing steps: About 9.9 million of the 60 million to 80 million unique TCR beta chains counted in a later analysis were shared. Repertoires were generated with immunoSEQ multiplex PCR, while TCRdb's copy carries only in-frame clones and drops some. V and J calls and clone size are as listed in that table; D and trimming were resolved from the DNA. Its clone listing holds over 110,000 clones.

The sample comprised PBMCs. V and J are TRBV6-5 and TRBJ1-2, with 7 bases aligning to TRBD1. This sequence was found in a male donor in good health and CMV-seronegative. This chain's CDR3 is CASFPGQRNYGYTF. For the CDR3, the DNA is TGTGCCAGTTTTCCGGGACAGAGAAACTATGGCTACACCTTC.